Following are 32 T cell receptor beta chains from one sample sequenced in a study of blood T cell repertoires in COVID-19. Profiling relied on immunoSEQ multiplex PCR, and the TCRdb table lists in-frame clones only, not all of them. The sample holds nearly 70,000 clones, about four fifths seen once. Sequencing was performed on peripheral blood. The receptors were gathered from a woman older than 75 with acute or convalescent COVID-19.

This clone was seen a few times. CDR3 region: CAWSGQGPIYGYTF. The DNA for the CDR3 is TGTGCCTGGAGTGGACAGGGGCCAATCTATGGCTACACCTTC. The rearrangement joins TRBV30 to TRBJ1-2, with TRBD1 matching over 8 bases. Germline trimming cut 1 base from V and 4 bases from J; bases unmatched to any gene: 5. CDR3 length equals 14 residues. Germline values: CDR1 GTSNPN, CDR2 SVGIG (reference sequence).

This clone was seen a few times. The V and J genes are TRBV11-2 and TRBJ1-1; D remains ambiguous. The V end lost 2 bases, the J end lost 0 bases, and 7 bases lay between the germline ends. The CDR3 covers 14 residues. From germline, CDR1 is SGHAT and CDR2 FQNNGV. CDR3 sequence reads: CASSLFSVNTEAFF. The CDR3 DNA is TGTGCCAGCAGCTTATTTTCAGTGAACACTGAAGCTTTCTTT.

This clone was picked up one time. The V and J genes are TRBV6-5 and TRBJ1-1, with TRBD1 identical over 7 bases. Germline CDR1 reads MNHEY; CDR2 reads SVGAGI. This CDR3 spans 12 amino acids. Trimming took 7 bases from V and 7 from J; bases not matched to a gene: 6. CDR3 in amino acids: CASKTQGSEAFF. CDR3 coding DNA: TGTGCCAGCAAGACACAGGGGAGTGAAGCTTTCTTT.

A few counts support this clone. V usage is TRBV5-1 and J usage is TRBJ1-2; 7 bases are shared with TRBD1. Germline V gene data show CDR1 as SGHRS and CDR2 as YFSETQ. Germline trimming cut 4 bases from V and 2 bases from J; bases unmatched to any gene: 8. This CDR3 is built from 15 residues. The CDR3 is CASSASTGQNYGYTF. CDR3 DNA: TGCGCCAGCAGCGCATCTACGGGACAGAACTATGGCTACACCTTC.

V usage is TRBV29-1 and J usage is TRBJ1-2, with D possibly TRBD1 on 6 matching bases. The V end lost 4 bases, the J end lost 3 bases, and 12 bases lay between the germline ends. Germline V CDR1 and CDR2: SQVTM, ANQGSEA. CDR3 length equals 13 residues. The CDR3 DNA follows: TGCAGCGTTGGACAGGCAGGGGACTATGGCTACACCTTC. Encoded protein: CSVGQAGDYGYTF.

The chain uses TRBV11-3 and TRBJ1-1; 7 bases are shared with TRBD1. The CDR3 consists of 13 residues. V trimming: 5 bases; J trimming: 3 bases; junction bases outside the gene matches: 3. The germline gives CDR1 SGHNT, CDR2 YENEEA. The CDR3 DNA sequence: TGTGCCAGCAGCAGAGGGACAGACACTGAAGCTTTCTTT. Residues: CASSRGTDTEAFF.

V is TRBV11-2 and J is TRBJ2-3, with TRBD2 matching over 8 bases. Germline CDR1 SGHAT, CDR2 FQNNGV. The CDR3 is made up of 14 amino acids. Unmatched junction bases numbered 3, after V lost 2 bases and J lost 5 bases. CDR3 sequence reads: CASSLRGGQDTQYF. CDR3 nucleotide sequence: TGTGCCAGCAGCTTACGGGGGGGGCAAGATACGCAGTATTTT.

This rearrangement joins TRBV2 to TRBJ2-1; no clear D. Trimming removed 4 bases from V and 7 bases from J, with 8 bases in between. CDR1 is SNHLY, CDR2 FYNNEI, per germline. The CDR3 consists of 12 residues. Written as DNA, the CDR3 is TGTGCCAGCAGTGCGGTGAATAATGAGCAGTTCTTC. It encodes CASSAVNNEQFF.

The V and J genes are TRBV5-1 and TRBJ2-5; 9 nucleotides align to TRBD2. Germline CDR1 reads SGHRS; CDR2 reads YFSETQ. This CDR3 region has 14 residues. V shed 4 bases, J shed 2 bases, and the junction held 3 bases outside the gene matches. CDR3 protein: CASSPTSGQETQYF. DNA of the CDR3: TGCGCCAGCAGCCCCACTAGCGGGCAAGAGACCCAGTACTTC.

The CDR3: CASSRDRGGSPLHF. The DNA for the CDR3 is TGTGCCAGCAGCCGAGACAGGGGAGGCTCACCCCTCCACTTT. The chain combines TRBV7-8 with TRBJ1-6, with 8 bases aligning to TRBD1. Germline V lookup: CDR1 SGHVS, CDR2 FQNEAQ. This CDR3 has 14 residues. The trim removed 5 bases at V and 10 bases at J, leaving 7 bases unmatched. The whole variable domain, filled in from reference TRBV7-8 and TRBJ1-6, reads GAGVSQSPRYKVAKRGQDVALRCDPISGHVSLFWYQQALGQGPEFLTYFQNEAQLDKSGLPSDRFFAERPEGSVSTLKIQRTQQEDSAVYLCASSRDRGGSPLHFGNGTRLTVT.

Concerning this clone itself: Other nucleotide sequences in the sample specify the same CDR3. The chain uses TRBV5-6 and TRBJ1-2; D is uncertain. Deletions cut 0 bases from V and 4 bases from J, with 4 bases between. The CDR3 loop spans 12 amino acids. CDR1 and CDR2 from the germline V gene are SGHDT and YYEEEE. CDR3 sequence: CASSLGVYGYTF. CDR3 sequence (DNA): TGTGCCAGCAGCTTGGGAGTCTATGGCTACACCTTC. The full variable domain, its missing parts supplied by reference TRBV5-6 and TRBJ1-2, is DAGVTQSPTHLIKTRGQQVTLRCSPKSGHDTVSWYQQALGQGPQFIFQYYEEEERQRGNFPDRFSGHQFPNYSSELNVNALLLGDSALYLCASSLGVYGYTFGSGTRLTVV.

V usage is TRBV7-3 and J usage is TRBJ2-1; 11 bases are a match to TRBD2. The CDR3 extends over 15 amino acids. V lost 5 bases and J lost 9; bases outside the gene matches: 9. CDR1 and CDR2 (germline): SGHTA, FQGTGA. CDR3: CASSTVAGGRVEQFF. The CDR3 DNA reads TGTGCCAGCAGCACCGTAGCGGGGGGGCGAGTTGAGCAGTTCTTC. The whole variable domain, remainder taken from reference TRBV7-3 and TRBJ2-1, is GAGVSQTPSNKVTEKGKYVELRCDPISGHTALYWYRQSLGQGPEFLIYFQGTGAADDSGLPNDRFFAVRPEGSVSTLKIQRTERGDSAVYLCASSTVAGGRVEQFFGPGTRLTVL.

The chain carries TRBV2 and TRBJ1-3, with TRBD1 identical over 7 bases. The CDR3 consists of 16 residues. With 1 base clipped from V and 9 bases from J, the junction kept 12 bases outside the gene matches. The germline gives CDR1 SNHLY, CDR2 FYNNEI. The CDR3 loop reads CASSEEATGRGGTIYF. The CDR3 region has the DNA TGTGCCAGCAGTGAAGAAGCGACAGGGCGCGGTGGCACCATATATTTT.

This chain joins TRBV11-2 and TRBJ1-5, with TRBD1 as a possible D gene (5 bases). Between the trimmed V and J ends, which lost 1 base and 0 bases, there was a span of 13 bases. Per the germline V gene, CDR1 is SGHAT and CDR2 is FQNNGV. This CDR3 has 17 residues. Here the CDR3 DNA reads TGTGCCAGCAGCTTAGGAATGGGGGGTTATAGCAATCAGCCCCAGCATTTT. It codes for CASSLGMGGYSNQPQHF.

This clone turned up a few times. The chain couples TRBV3-1 (or the pseudogene TRBV3-2) to TRBJ1-6; the match to TRBD1 covers 8 bases. After removal of 3 bases from V and 8 bases from J, the junction contained 3 bases not matched to a gene. This CDR3 has 14 residues. Germline V gene data show CDR1 as LGHDT and CDR2 as YNNKEL (reference sequence). The CDR3 region has the DNA TGTGCCAGCAGCCATGGACAGGGACATTCACCCCTCCACTTT. It yields the protein CASSHGQGHSPLHF.

This chain uses TRBV12-5 with TRBJ1-1; TRBD1 agrees at 7 bases. This CDR3 has 13 residues. Germline V gives CDR1 LGHNT, CDR2 FRNRAP. V lost 5 bases and J lost 3; bases outside the gene matches: 3. CDR3 DNA: TGTGCTAGTGGTGCAACAGGGGACACTGAAGCTTTCTTT. The encoded protein is CASGATGDTEAFF.

The chain combines TRBV11-3 with TRBJ2-2; 7 nucleotides match TRBD2. V lost 5 bases to trimming and J lost 1 base; unmatched junction nucleotides: 4. Germline lookup yields CDR1 SGHNT and CDR2 YENEEA. This CDR3 is built from 15 residues. CDR3 region: CASSPGGGNTGELFF. DNA of the CDR3: TGTGCCAGCAGCCCTGGCGGGGGGAACACCGGGGAGCTGTTTTTT.

This clone has more than one count but fewer than ten. The chain employs TRBV4-2 and TRBJ2-2; D is ambiguous. There are 13 residues in the CDR3. CDR1 is LGHNA, CDR2 YNFKEQ, per germline. V lost 0 bases and J lost 7, with 6 bases in between. The CDR3 DNA follows: TGTGCCAGCAGCCAAGATACCGGCGGGGAGCTGTTTTTT. It is translated as CASSQDTGGELFF.

The chain uses TRBV3-1 (or the pseudogene TRBV3-2) and TRBJ2-1, with TRBD1 matching 9 bases. The CDR3 is made up of 13 amino acids. CDR1 is LGHDT, CDR2 YNNKEL, per germline (reference sequence). The V segment lost 10 bases and the J segment 6 bases; nucleotides outside the gene matches: 7. CDR3 region: CATSGTGSNEQFF. The CDR3 DNA reads as TGTGCCACCTCCGGGACAGGGTCCAATGAGCAGTTCTTC.

This clone showed up just a few times. The chain employs TRBV4-1 and TRBJ1-2, with D possibly TRBD1 on 6 matching bases. The CDR3 runs 13 residues. V lost 2 bases to trimming and J lost 3 bases, with 7 bases between them. The germline gives CDR1 MGHRA, CDR2 YSYEKL. Here the CDR3 DNA reads TGCGCCAGCAGCCAACAGGGGCACTATGGCTACACCTTC. It encodes CASSQQGHYGYTF.

This clone is labeled medium-sized. The chain uses TRBV5-1 and TRBJ1-3; D may be TRBD1 (5 bases). The CDR3 consists of 14 residues. The germline CDR1 and CDR2 sequences are SGHRS and YFSETQ. The V and J ends lost 0 bases and 4 bases respectively, with 8 bases between them. The DNA for the CDR3 is TGCGCCAGCAGCTTGGACAGGCCGGGAAACACCATATATTTT. It translates to CASSLDRPGNTIYF. Drawing the rest from reference TRBV5-1 and TRBJ1-3, the complete variable domain is KAGVTQTPRYLIKTRGQQVTLSCSPISGHRSVSWYQQTPGQGLQFLFEYFSETQRNKGNFPGRFSGRQFSNSRSEMNVSTLELGDSALYLCASSLDRPGNTIYFGEGSWLTVV.

The chain couples TRBV5-1 to TRBJ2-5, with 8 bases matching TRBD2. Per the germline V gene, CDR1 is SGHRS and CDR2 is YFSETQ. This CDR3 region has 15 residues. Trimming took 6 bases from V and 0 from J; bases not matched to a gene: 7. The CDR3 protein is CASKRGQIDQETQYF. In DNA form, the CDR3 reads TGCGCCAGCAAGCGGGGGCAGATCGACCAAGAGACCCAGTACTTC.

The chain recombines TRBV29-1 with TRBJ2-7; 9 positions agree with TRBD1. Germline CDR1 reads SQVTM; CDR2 reads ANQGSEA. V was clipped by 4 bases and J by 3 bases; unmatched bases: 7. CDR3 length: 14 residues. The chain's CDR3 is CSVVHRGRDYEQYF. The DNA for the CDR3 is TGCAGCGTTGTCCACAGGGGGCGCGACTACGAGCAGTACTTC.

J is TRBJ2-7 and V is TRBV2, with TRBD1 matching 9 bases. CDR3 length equals 14 residues. V was pared by 6 bases and J by 4 bases, with 7 bases of the junction left unmatched. Germline CDR1 is SNHLY and CDR2 is FYNNEI. This chain's CDR3 is CASRITGGGYEQYF. DNA for the CDR3: TGTGCCAGCAGAATTACAGGGGGCGGATACGAGCAGTACTTC.

The V gene is TRBV7-3, the J gene TRBJ2-2; D gene unclear. Trimming stripped 4 bases from V and 1 base from J, with 4 bases between. Per germline, CDR1 SGHTA and CDR2 FQGTGA. The CDR3 loop spans 13 amino acids. CDR3 sequence (DNA): TGTGCCAGCAGCTCAGAGAACACCGGGGAGCTGTTTTTT. Translation gives CASSSENTGELFF.

The chain has TRBV3-1 (or the pseudogene TRBV3-2) and TRBJ1-1; maybe TRBD1 (5 bases). The V gene lost 3 bases and the J gene lost 0 bases, with 8 bases spanning the gap. Germline lookup yields CDR1 LGHDT and CDR2 YNNKEL (reference sequence). There are 14 residues in the CDR3. CDR3 sequence reads: CASSHGHVNTEAFF. The CDR3 nucleotides are TGTGCCAGCAGCCATGGACACGTGAACACTGAAGCTTTCTTT.

This clone has more than one count but fewer than ten. The rearrangement joins TRBV6-5 to TRBJ1-4; possible D gene TRBD1, 5 bases. The germline CDR1 and CDR2 sequences are MNHEY and SVGAGI. V was shortened by 8 bases and J by 0 bases, with 13 bases between the two germline ends. The CDR3 totals 15 residues. The CDR3 is CASRQHFATNEKLFF. For the CDR3, the DNA is TGTGCCAGCCGACAGCACTTTGCAACTAATGAAAAACTGTTTTTT.

V and J are TRBV5-5 and TRBJ2-3, with 9 nucleotides matching TRBD1. CDR1 SGHKS and CDR2 YYEKEE come from the germline V gene (reference sequence). This CDR3 has 13 amino acids. V shed 7 bases, J shed 2 bases, and the junction held 2 bases outside the gene matches. Here the CDR3 DNA reads TGTGCCAGCGGACAGGGGCCCACAGATACGCAGTATTTT. It is translated as CASGQGPTDTQYF. The whole variable domain, filled in from reference TRBV5-5 and TRBJ2-3, reads DAGVTQSPTHLIKTRGQQVTLRCSPISGHKSVSWYQQVLGQGPQFIFQYYEKEERGRGNFPDRFSARQFPNYSSELNVNALLLGDSALYLCASGQGPTDTQYFGPGTRLTVL.

This rearrangement joins TRBV5-4 to TRBJ2-1; TRBD2 matches at 7 bases. CDR1 is SGHNT, CDR2 YYREEE, per germline (reference sequence). The CDR3 length is 16 residues. Trimming took 1 base from V and 2 from J; bases not matched to a gene: 6. The CDR3 region has the DNA TGTGCCAGCAGCTTGAAGGCTGGACTAGCCTACAATGAGCAGTTCTTC. Translated: CASSLKAGLAYNEQFF. The whole variable domain, remainder taken from reference TRBV5-4 and TRBJ2-1, is ETGVTQSPTHLIKTRGQQVTLRCSSQSGHNTVSWYQQALGQGPQFIFQYYREEENGRGNFPPRFSGLQFPNYSSELNVNALELDDSALYLCASSLKAGLAYNEQFFGPGTRLTVL.

This clone turned up a few times. This chain uses TRBV6-5 with TRBJ1-6; D possibly corresponds to TRBD1 (6 bases). This CDR3 has 15 residues. Trimming removed 8 bases at V and 7 bases at J, with 18 bases between. CDR1 MNHEY and CDR2 SVGAGI come from the germline V gene. The CDR3 DNA is TGTGCCAGCTGGACGACAACAGGGTACAATTCACCCCTCCACTTT. This gives the protein CASWTTTGYNSPLHF.

The chain couples TRBV19 to TRBJ2-7; 11 positions agree with TRBD1. The CDR3 spans 15 residues. With V trimmed by 3 bases and J by 0 bases, 1 base remained unmatched. Germline CDR1 reads LNHDA; CDR2 reads SQIVND (reference sequence). The CDR3 here is CASSMGTGGSYEQYF. CDR3 nucleotides: TGTGCCAGTAGTATGGGGACAGGGGGCTCCTACGAGCAGTACTTC. Combining the CDR3 with reference TRBV19 and TRBJ2-7 gives the whole variable domain DGGITQSPKYLFRKEGQNVTLSCEQNLNHDAMYWYRQDPGQGLRLIYYSQIVNDFQKGDIAEGYSVSREKKESFPLTVTSAQKNPTAFYLCASSMGTGGSYEQYFGPGTRLTVT.

The rearrangement uses TRBV10-3 and TRBJ2-5; 7 nucleotides match TRBD1. This CDR3 is built from 16 residues. J gave up 4 bases and V 5 bases, and 13 bases lay outside the gene matches. Germline V gene data show CDR1 as ENHRY and CDR2 as SYGVKD. In DNA form, the CDR3 reads TGTGCCATCAGTCCCAAATCCACAGGGGAGCGAGAGACCCAGTACTTC. It translates to CAISPKSTGERETQYF.